This passage covers 18 T cell receptor beta chains from one sample sequenced in a study of blood T cell repertoires in COVID-19. Here immunoSEQ multiplex PCR was the method, and the copy in TCRdb shows in-frame clones only, minus some. The table includes roughly 150,000 clones, 75% to 85% detected once. The sequenced material came from peripheral blood. The receptors come from a man between 60 and 75 years old with acute or convalescent COVID-19.

The chain recombines TRBV2 with TRBJ2-1, with D tentatively TRBD2 (5 bases). Trimming took off 8 bases at V and 4 bases at J, with 12 bases between the two ends. The CDR3 runs to 13 residues. Germline-derived CDR1 and CDR2 are SNHLY and FYNNEI. The CDR3: CASGRSLYNEQFF. CDR3 sequence (DNA): TGTGCCAGCGGGAGAAGTCTTTACAATGAGCAGTTCTTC.

The chain couples TRBV27 to TRBJ2-7; D perhaps matches TRBD2 (6 bases). The germline V gene encodes CDR1 MNHEY and CDR2 SMNVEV (reference sequence). This CDR3 comprises 16 residues. V gave up 5 bases and J gave up 2 bases, with 19 bases separating them. CDR3 bases: TGTGCCAGCAGTCCTTCAGTTGGAGGGGCGGCCTACGAGCAGTACTTC. Translation: CASSPSVGGAAYEQYF.

The gene calls are TRBV5-1 and TRBJ2-2; 8 bases are a match to TRBD1. CDR1 and CDR2 from the germline V gene are SGHRS and YFSETQ. There are 16 residues in the CDR3. The V segment lost 0 bases and the J segment 3 bases; nucleotides outside the gene matches: 4. CDR3 nucleotide sequence: TGCGCCAGCAGCTTGGAGACAGGGGTAGACACCGGGGAGCTGTTTTTT. Translating it yields CASSLETGVDTGELFF.

The chain employs TRBV30 and TRBJ2-7; 8 bases fit TRBD2. From germline, CDR1 is GTSNPN and CDR2 SVGIG (reference sequence). With V trimmed by 2 bases and J by 5 bases, 8 bases remained unmatched. CDR3 length: 14 residues. DNA of the CDR3: TGTGCCTGGAGTAGGTGGAGCGGGAGCGACGAGCAGTACTTC. Translating it yields CAWSRWSGSDEQYF.

DNA of the CDR3: TGTGCCAGCAGCTCTAGAACGGCGGGAGGGCGGAGGTATTTT. Amino acids: CASSSRTAGGRRYF. The chain uses TRBV7-2 and TRBJ2-3; 9 bases fit TRBD2. CDR1 SGHTA and CDR2 FQGNSA come from the germline V gene. The CDR3 is made up of 14 amino acids. Losses at the gene ends were 4 bases for V and 14 bases for J; bases not matched to a gene: 13.

V and J are TRBV18 and TRBJ2-7, with 9 bases matching TRBD2. Germline V CDR1 and CDR2: KGHSH, LQKENI. The CDR3 runs to 15 residues. V lost 6 bases to trimming and J lost 3 bases; unmatched junction nucleotides: 9. Here the CDR3 reads CASSPAGGPGYEQYF. CDR3 bases: TGTGCCAGCTCCCCAGCGGGGGGACCCGGCTACGAGCAGTACTTC.

This chain links TRBV5-5 with TRBJ1-1, with D possibly being TRBD1 (6 bases). The V gene lost 3 bases and the J gene lost 5 bases, with 20 bases spanning the gap. There are 16 residues in the CDR3. Germline loops: CDR1 SGHKS, CDR2 YYEKEE (reference sequence). CDR3 in amino acids: CASSSSLTGSITEAFF. CDR3 in DNA: TGTGCCAGCAGCTCGAGCTTGACAGGATCAATAACTGAAGCTTTCTTT. The whole variable domain, remainder taken from reference TRBV5-5 and TRBJ1-1, is DAGVTQSPTHLIKTRGQQVTLRCSPISGHKSVSWYQQVLGQGPQFIFQYYEKEERGRGNFPDRFSARQFPNYSSELNVNALLLGDSALYLCASSSSLTGSITEAFFGQGTRLTVV.

CDR3 region: CASSPYRGSRTDTQYF. DNA for the CDR3: TGTGCCAGTAGTCCTTACAGGGGGAGCCGCACAGATACGCAGTATTTT. The chain recombines TRBV19 with TRBJ2-3; the match to TRBD1 covers 8 bases. CDR3 size: 16 residues. J lost 1 base, V lost 5 bases, and 8 bases had no gene match. From germline, CDR1 is LNHDA and CDR2 SQIVND (reference sequence).

The V and J genes are TRBV18 and TRBJ2-2; tentative D call: TRBD1 (6 bases). The CDR3 has 15 amino acids. The V gene's germline CDR1 is KGHSH and CDR2 LQKENI. Trimming cost V 3 bases and J 2 bases, with 10 bases left between them. DNA for the CDR3: TGTGCCAGCTCACCTCGACAGGTTAACACCGGGGAGCTGTTTTTT. This sequence encodes CASSPRQVNTGELFF.

The chain recombines TRBV19 with TRBJ2-3; 9 nucleotides align to TRBD2. The V gene end was trimmed by 8 bases and the J gene end by 8 bases; junction bases not matched to a gene: 8. CDR3 length: 13 residues. The germline V gene encodes CDR1 LNHDA and CDR2 SQIVND (reference sequence). CDR3 coding DNA: TGTGCCAGTGGGAGTAGCGGGAGCCCTACGCAGTATTTT. Protein: CASGSSGSPTQYF.

The gene calls are TRBV5-1 and TRBJ2-3; D not resolved. V lost 4 bases and J 1 base, leaving 10 bases between the germline ends. The germline V gene encodes CDR1 SGHRS and CDR2 YFSETQ. This CDR3 contains 14 residues. The CDR3 bases are TGCGCCAGCAGCAACAACCTAGGCACAGATACGCAGTATTTT. Residues: CASSNNLGTDTQYF.

V usage is TRBV2 and J usage is TRBJ2-7; perhaps TRBD1 as D (5 bases). The V end lost 3 bases, the J end lost 2 bases, and 11 bases lay between the germline ends. CDR3 length: 14 residues. Germline V gives CDR1 SNHLY, CDR2 FYNNEI. As DNA, the CDR3 is TGTGCCAGCAGTGACCCGCAGGGCGCCTACGAGCAGTACTTC. It specifies CASSDPQGAYEQYF.

V usage is TRBV21-1 and J usage is TRBJ2-1; the listed D gene, TRBD1, was not tested against the DNA. TRBV21-1 is assigned pseudogene status. The CDR3 loop spans 16 amino acids. The CDR3 bases are TGTGCCAGCAGCAAGGTCTCACAGGACTCCTACAATGAGCAGTTCTTC. Amino acid sequence: CASSKVSQDSYNEQFF.

The chain couples TRBV5-1 to TRBJ2-7; tentative D call: TRBD1 (5 bases). From germline, CDR1 is SGHRS and CDR2 YFSETQ. Trimming removed 4 bases at V and 2 bases at J, with 19 bases between. This CDR3 has 16 residues. As DNA, the CDR3 is TGCGCCAGCAGCCCCGATGGTAGGGGTGGTGCCTACGAGCAGTACTTC. Protein product: CASSPDGRGGAYEQYF.

This rearrangement joins TRBV7-3 to TRBJ2-3; 10 bases line up with TRBD1. CDR3 size: 14 residues. Looked up from germline, CDR1 is SGHTA and CDR2 is FQGTGA. With V trimmed by 2 bases and J by 4 bases, 0 bases remained unmatched. Here the CDR3 reads CASSLGTGADTQYF. CDR3 nucleotide sequence: TGTGCCAGCAGCTTAGGGACAGGGGCAGATACGCAGTATTTT.

This clone was observed many times. This chain uses TRBV4-1 with TRBJ1-4; D ambiguous. The CDR3 totals 15 residues. Per the germline V gene, CDR1 is MGHRA and CDR2 is YSYEKL. V lost 0 bases to trimming and J lost 7 bases, with 12 bases between them. CDR3 amino acids: CASSQDAGWGEKLFF. The DNA of the CDR3 is TGCGCCAGCAGCCAAGATGCGGGATGGGGTGAAAAACTGTTTTTT.

In regard to this clone: Other DNA sequences of this sample code for an identical CDR3. V gene TRBV6-5 combines with J gene TRBJ2-1; TRBD1 matches 8 bases. The germline V gene has CDR1 MNHEY and CDR2 SVGAGI. This CDR3 contains 15 residues. V gave up 4 bases and J gave up 3 bases; unmatched junction bases: 5. In nucleotides, the CDR3 is TGTGCCAGCAGTTCCGGGACAGGCATCTACAATGAGCAGTTCTTC. It specifies CASSSGTGIYNEQFF.

The J gene is TRBJ2-3, the V gene TRBV5-1; the D gene is possibly TRBD2 (5 bases). This CDR3 comprises 15 residues. Germline V gives CDR1 SGHRS, CDR2 YFSETQ. Trimming stripped 3 bases from V and 0 bases from J, with 11 bases between. The DNA for the CDR3 is TGCGCCAGCAGCTCAAACCCGGGAAGCACAGATACGCAGTATTTT. Translated, it gives CASSSNPGSTDTQYF.